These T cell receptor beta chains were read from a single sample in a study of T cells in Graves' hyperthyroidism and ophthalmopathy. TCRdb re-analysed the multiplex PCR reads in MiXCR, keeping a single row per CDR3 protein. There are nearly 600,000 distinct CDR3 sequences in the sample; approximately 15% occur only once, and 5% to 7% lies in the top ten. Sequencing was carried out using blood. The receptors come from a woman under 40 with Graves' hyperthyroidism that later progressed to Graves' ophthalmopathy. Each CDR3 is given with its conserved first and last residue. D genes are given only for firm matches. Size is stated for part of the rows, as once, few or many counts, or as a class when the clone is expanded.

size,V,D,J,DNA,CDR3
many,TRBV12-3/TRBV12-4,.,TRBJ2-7,TGTGCCAGCAGTTTGGACAGCCACTACGAGCAGTACTTC,CASSLDSHYEQYF
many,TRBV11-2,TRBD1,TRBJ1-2,TGTGCCAGCAGCTCCGCAGGGACAGGGGGCAATGGCTACACCTTC,CASSSAGTGGNGYTF
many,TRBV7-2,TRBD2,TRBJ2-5,TGTGCCAGCAGCTTAATAGCGGGAGTGGAGACCCAGTACTTC,CASSLIAGVETQYF
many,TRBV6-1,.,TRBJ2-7,TGTGCCAGCAGCACCGGGACGGCCGGCGAGCAGTACTTC,CASSTGTAGEQYF
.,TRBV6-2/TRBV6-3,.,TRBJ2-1,TGTGCCAGCAGTCCCGGATACGAGCAGCTCTTC,CASSPGYEQLF
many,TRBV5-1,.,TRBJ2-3,TGCGCCAGCAGCCAAGACAGTACCAGCACAGATACGCAGTATTTT,CASSQDSTSTDTQYF
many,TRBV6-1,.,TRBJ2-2,TGTGCCAGCAAGGCAGGGGTAAACACCGGGGAGCTGTTTTTT,CASKAGVNTGELFF
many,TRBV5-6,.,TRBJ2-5,TGTGCCAGCAGCCCCAACCTCTCAGAGGAGACCCAGTACTTC,CASSPNLSEETQYF
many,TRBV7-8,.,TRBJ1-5,TGTGCCAGCACCCCGACCCTAACCGGCAATCAGCCCCAGCATTTT,CASTPTLTGNQPQHF
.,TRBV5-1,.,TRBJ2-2,TGCGCCAGCAAAGACACCTCGAACACCGGGGAGCTGTTTTTT,CASKDTSNTGELFF
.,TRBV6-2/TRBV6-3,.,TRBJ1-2,TGTGCCATCACGGACGGATATGGCTACACCTTC,CAITDGYGYTF
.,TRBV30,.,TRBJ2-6,TGTGCCTGGAAATTCAAGGGCTCTGGGGCCAACGTCCTGACTTTC,CAWKFKGSGANVLTF
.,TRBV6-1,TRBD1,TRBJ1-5,TGTGCCAGCAGTATACAGGGGCGGGAACAGCCCCAGCGTTTT,CASSIQGREQPQRF
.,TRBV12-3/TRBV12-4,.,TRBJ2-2,TGTGCCAGCAGTCGGAAGGCGGCCGGGGAGCTGTTTTTT,CASSRKAAGELFF
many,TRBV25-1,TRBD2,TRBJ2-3,TGTGCCAGCTCCAAGAGGGAGGGCGTCACAGATACGCAGTATTTT,CASSKREGVTDTQYF
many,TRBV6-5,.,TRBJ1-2,TGTGCCAGCAGTTACTCGACGGGAGGAGGCTATGGCTACACCTTC,CASSYSTGGGYGYTF
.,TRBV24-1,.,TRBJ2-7,TGTGCCACCAGTGGGAACGGGAGCTCCTACGAGCAGTACTTC,CATSGNGSSYEQYF
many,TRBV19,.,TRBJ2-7,TGTGCCAGTAGTATAGATTGGAGCTGGAGCTACGAGCAGTACTTC,CASSIDWSWSYEQYF
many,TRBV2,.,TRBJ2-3,TGTGCCAGCAGTGGTCGGGAAGGAGATACGCAGTATTTT,CASSGREGDTQYF
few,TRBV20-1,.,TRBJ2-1,TGCAGTGCCAAGAGACTAGTTGCCTACAATGAGCAGTTCTTC,CSAKRLVAYNEQFF
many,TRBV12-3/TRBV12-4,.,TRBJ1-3,TGTGCCAGCAGCCTAAGGCCGGATGAAACCATATATTTT,CASSLRPDETIYF
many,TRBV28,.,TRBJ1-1,TGTGCCAGCAGGAGGGGCGGCACTGAAGCTTTCTTT,CASRRGGTEAFF
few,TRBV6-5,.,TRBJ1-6,TGTGCCAGCAGTTACAGGGCGGGCTCCTATAATTCACCCCTCCACTTT,CASSYRAGSYNSPLHF
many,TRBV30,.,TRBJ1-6,TGTGCCTGGAGAGGTCAGCGATCCTATAATTCACCCCTCCACTTT,CAWRGQRSYNSPLHF
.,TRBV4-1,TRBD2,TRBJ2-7,TGCGCCAGCAGCCAACGACTAGCGGGAGGGACCTACGAGCAGTACTTC,CASSQRLAGGTYEQYF
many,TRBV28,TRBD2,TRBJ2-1,TGTGCCAGCAGTGCCCTCGCTGGGACTAGCGCCTCCTACAATGAGCAGTTCTTC,CASSALAGTSASYNEQFF
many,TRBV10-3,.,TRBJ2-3,TGTGCCATCACTACGGACCCTCGCGATACGCAGTATTTT,CAITTDPRDTQYF
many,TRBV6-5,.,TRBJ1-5,TGTGCCAGCAGTTATGGCAGGGACAATCAGCCCCAGCATTTT,CASSYGRDNQPQHF
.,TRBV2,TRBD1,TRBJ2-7,TGTGCCAGCAGTGCCCCCGGGACAGGGCTTTACGAGCAGTACTTC,CASSAPGTGLYEQYF
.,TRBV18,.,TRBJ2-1,TGTGCCAGCTCACCTCCTCAAGAGGGAGGAATCTACAGTGAGCAGTTCTTC,CASSPPQEGGIYSEQFF
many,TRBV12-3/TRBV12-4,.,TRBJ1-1,TGTGCCAGCAGTTTCAGGGTAATGCGGATTGTCACTGAAGCTTTCTTT,CASSFRVMRIVTEAFF
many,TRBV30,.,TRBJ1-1,TGTGCCTGTGAGTGGAACACTGAAGCTTTCTTT,CACEWNTEAFF
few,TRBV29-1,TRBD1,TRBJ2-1,TGCAGCTTCGAGACGGGACAGGTGACGCAGTTCTTC,CSFETGQVTQFF
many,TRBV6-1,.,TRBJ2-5,TGTGCCAGCAGCCCTAAGAGGTGGGAGACCCAGTACTTC,CASSPKRWETQYF
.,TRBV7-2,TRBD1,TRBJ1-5,TGTGCCAGCAGTGAAGCCACAGGGGATCAGCCCCGGCATTTT,CASSEATGDQPRHF
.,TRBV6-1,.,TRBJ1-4,TGTGCCAGTAAAACGGTTATCAATGAAAAACTGTTTTTT,CASKTVINEKLFF
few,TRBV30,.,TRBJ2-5,TGTGCCTGGAGTGCCCCAGGGGAGACCCAGTACTTC,CAWSAPGETQYF
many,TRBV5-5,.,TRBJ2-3,TGTGCCAGCAGCCCTCGGGTTGGCACCACAGATACGCAGTATTTT,CASSPRVGTTDTQYF
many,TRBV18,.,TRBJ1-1,TGTGCCAGCTCAGGAGGGGGGTCTAACACTGAAGCTTTCTTT,CASSGGGSNTEAFF
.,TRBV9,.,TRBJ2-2,TGTGCCAGCAGCGTAGGTCCCCCAAGCGGGGAGCTGTTTTTT,CASSVGPPSGELFF
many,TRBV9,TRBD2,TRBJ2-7,TGTGCCAGCAGCGTAACTAGCGCTGGTTGGGACGAGCAGTACTTC,CASSVTSAGWDEQYF
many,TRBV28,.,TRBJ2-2,TGTGCCAGCAGTATCCCCGGGACCATAAACACCGGGGAGCTGTTTTTT,CASSIPGTINTGELFF
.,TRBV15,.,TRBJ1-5,TGTGCCACCAGCACCGGGACATCTACTTATAGCAATCAGCCCCAGCATTTT,CATSTGTSTYSNQPQHF
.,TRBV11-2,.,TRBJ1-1,TGTGCCAGCAGCCACACAGACAAGATGAACACTGAAGCTTTCTTT,CASSHTDKMNTEAFF
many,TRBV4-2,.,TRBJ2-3,TGTGCCAGCAGCCAAGTAGAGGATACGCAGTATTTT,CASSQVEDTQYF
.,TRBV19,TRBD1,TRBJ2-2,TGTGCCAGTAACCGCCTAGACAGGGCGGCCGGGGAGCTGTTTTTT,CASNRLDRAAGELFF
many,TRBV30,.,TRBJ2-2,TGTGCCTGGAGTGTAGCGGATATTTCCACCGGGGAGCTGTTTTTT,CAWSVADISTGELFF
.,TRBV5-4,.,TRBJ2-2,TGTGCCAGCAGCAAAACCGACAGACCCGGGGAGCTGTTTTTT,CASSKTDRPGELFF
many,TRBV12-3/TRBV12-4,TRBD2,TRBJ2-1,TGTGCCAGCAGGTCAGGCGGGAGTGTATTCTACAATGAGCAGTTCTTC,CASRSGGSVFYNEQFF
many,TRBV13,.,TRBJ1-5,TGTGCCAGCAGCTTAAAAAGCAATCAGCCCCAGCATTTT,CASSLKSNQPQHF
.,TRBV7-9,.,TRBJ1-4,TGTGCCAGCAGCTTTTGGGATGGAAAAGAAAAACTGTTTTTT,CASSFWDGKEKLFF
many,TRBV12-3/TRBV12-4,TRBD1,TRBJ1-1,TGTGCCAGCAGTTCGTCCGGACAGGGGATGAACACTGAAGCTTTCTTT,CASSSSGQGMNTEAFF